The following is a T cell receptor (beta chain) sequence with its context. The V gene lost 2 bases and the J gene lost 0 bases, with 10 bases spanning the gap. Germline V CDR1 and CDR2: SEHNR, FQNEAQ (reference sequence). This CDR3 region has 16 residues. The sample comes from a study of blood T cell repertoires in COVID-19. Measured with immunoSEQ multiplex PCR; TCRdb has only the in-frame clones, and not every one. This table has roughly 190,000 clones, roughly 90% appearing once. Followed over time, Seattle patients had been enrolled while infection was active. This sequence originates from a woman aged 60-70 years with COVID-19, enrolled during active disease. The chain recombines TRBV7-9 with TRBJ1-4, with D unclear. Material: peripheral blood. The DNA for the CDR3 is TGTGCCAGCAGCTTACCCTCCGGGGCAACTAATGAAAAACTGTTTTTT. Its protein is CASSLPSGATNEKLFF.